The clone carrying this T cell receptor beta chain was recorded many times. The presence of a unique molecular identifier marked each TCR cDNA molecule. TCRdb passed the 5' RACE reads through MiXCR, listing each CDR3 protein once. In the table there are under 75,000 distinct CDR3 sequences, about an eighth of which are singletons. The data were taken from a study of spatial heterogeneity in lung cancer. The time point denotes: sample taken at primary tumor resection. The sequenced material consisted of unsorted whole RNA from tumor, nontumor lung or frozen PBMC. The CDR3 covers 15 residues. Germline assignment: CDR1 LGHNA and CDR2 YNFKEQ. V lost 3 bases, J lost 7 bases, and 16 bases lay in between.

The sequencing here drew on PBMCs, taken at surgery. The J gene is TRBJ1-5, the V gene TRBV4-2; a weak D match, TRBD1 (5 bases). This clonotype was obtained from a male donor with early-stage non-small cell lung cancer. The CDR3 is CASSQATGRGQPQHF. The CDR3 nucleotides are TGTGCCAGCAGCCAGGCGACGGGGCGTGGGCAGCCCCAGCATTTT.